This T cell receptor beta chain came from a study of blood T cell repertoires in COVID-19. Across the whole study: Acute and convalescent COVID-19 samples came from the United States, Italy and Spain. PBMCs, B-cell-depleted T cells, or T cells provided the cDNA or gDNA that made up the material.

The V end was cut by 3 bases, the J end by 2 bases, with 9 bases between. The CDR3 has 14 amino acids. Per the germline V gene, CDR1 is MNHEY and CDR2 is SMNVEV (reference sequence). In the source study's methods: Reference gene primer amplification yielded estimated nucleated cell counts. TCRdb's table, derived via immunoSEQ multiplex PCR, lists solely in-frame clones and lacks some. V and J calls and clone size are copied from that table; D and trimming were computed from the DNA. The data show 200,000 or so clones, with around 80% seen just once and 5.5% held by the top ten. The TCR sequence derives from a woman in her seventies with acute or convalescent COVID-19. Sequencing was done on a sample of peripheral blood. The chain recombines TRBV27 with TRBJ2-3; no clear D. CDR3 sequence reads: CASSLTFPTDTQYF. CDR3 coding DNA: TGTGCCAGCAGTTTGACTTTCCCCACAGATACGCAGTATTTT.